The 20 T cell receptor beta chains below were found in one sample sequenced in a study of blood T cell repertoires in COVID-19. The data were produced by immunoSEQ multiplex PCR, yet TCRdb's version contains in-frame clones alone and is incomplete. The table records tens of thousands of clones, 85% to 90% of them present only once. Sequenced: peripheral blood. The receptors shown here come from a man between 65 and 80 years old with active or convalescent COVID-19.

This clone was detected once. The rearrangement uses TRBV5-6 and TRBJ1-2; a possible D gene is TRBD1 (5 bases). In germline, CDR1 is SGHDT, CDR2 YYEEEE. Trimming removed 0 bases at V and 3 bases at J, with 9 bases between. The CDR3 contains 14 residues. The CDR3 nucleotides are TGTGCCAGCAGCTTGGGGCAGGGTCACTATGGCTACACCTTC. Amino acid sequence: CASSLGQGHYGYTF.

The J gene is TRBJ2-7, the V gene TRBV6-4; D might be TRBD1 (6 bases). CDR1 is MRHNA, CDR2 SNTAGT, per germline. Between the trimmed V and J ends, which lost 7 bases and 11 bases, there was a span of 36 bases. The CDR3 contains 18 residues. DNA of the CDR3: TGTGCCAGCAAGGGAAGGGGGAGAGGAGCAGCGGACCTACGAGAGGAGTACTTC. This sequence encodes CASKGRGRGAADLREEYF.

V gene TRBV6-5 combines with J gene TRBJ2-1, with 12 bases that match TRBD2. The CDR3 consists of 15 residues. Germline V CDR1 and CDR2: MNHEY, SVGAGI. V lost 6 bases, J lost 5 bases, and 5 bases stayed unmatched. CDR3 residues: CASRRTSGNNNEQFF. DNA of the CDR3: TGTGCCAGCAGGCGGACTAGCGGGAATAACAATGAGCAGTTCTTC.

This clone showed up just once. The rearrangement links TRBV5-4 to TRBJ2-7; 15 bases agree with TRBD2. Germline V gene sequence: CDR1 SGHNT, CDR2 YYREEE (reference sequence). Trimming at V came to 3 bases and at J to 3 bases, leaving 10 bases not matched to a gene. The CDR3 sequence is 18 residues long. The CDR3 DNA sequence: TGTGCCAGCAGCTCGGGACTAGCGGGAGGCCGAGGGAGCTACGAGCAGTACTTC. This gives the protein CASSSGLAGGRGSYEQYF.

This rearrangement joins TRBV5-1 to TRBJ1-4; D might be TRBD1 (6 bases). The CDR3 has 13 residues. V was pared by 6 bases and J by 5 bases, with 11 bases between. CDR1 and CDR2 (germline): SGHRS, YFSETQ. The CDR3 protein is CASTTTGNEKLFF. CDR3 nucleotide sequence: TGCGCCAGCACTACGACAGGAAATGAAAAACTGTTTTTT.

The rearrangement uses TRBV11-2 and TRBJ2-1, with TRBD2 identical over 15 bases. After removal of 0 bases from V and 9 bases from J, the junction contained 3 bases not matched to a gene. Germline CDR1 reads SGHAT; CDR2 reads FQNNGV. CDR3 size: 16 residues. The CDR3 sequence is CASSLEPGLAGGEQFF. Here the CDR3 DNA reads TGTGCCAGCAGCTTAGAGCCGGGACTAGCGGGAGGTGAGCAGTTCTTC.

This sequence joins TRBV5-4 and TRBJ2-2; 8 bases align to TRBD2. The CDR3 loop spans 16 amino acids. J lost 5 bases, V lost 2 bases, and 8 bases had no gene match. Germline-derived CDR1 and CDR2 are SGHNT and YYREEE (reference sequence). This CDR3 is CASSFISGRGTGELFF. CDR3 nucleotide sequence: TGTGCCAGCAGCTTTATCAGCGGGAGAGGGACCGGGGAGCTGTTTTTT. Drawing the rest from reference TRBV5-4 and TRBJ2-2, the complete variable domain is ETGVTQSPTHLIKTRGQQVTLRCSSQSGHNTVSWYQQALGQGPQFIFQYYREEENGRGNFPPRFSGLQFPNYSSELNVNALELDDSALYLCASSFISGRGTGELFFGEGSRLTVL.

The rearrangement joins TRBV10-2 to TRBJ2-5; TRBD1 matches at 7 bases. Germline loops: CDR1 WSHSY, CDR2 SAAADI. The V gene end was trimmed by 7 bases and the J gene end by 2 bases; junction bases not matched to a gene: 1. The CDR3 sequence is 12 residues long. CDR3 DNA: TGCGCCAGCAAGGGACAGCAAGAGACCCAGTACTTC. It yields the protein CASKGQQETQYF.

The gene calls are TRBV28 and TRBJ1-2; D is unclear. Trimming pared 6 bases from V and 1 base from J, leaving 12 bases between. The CDR3 loop spans 14 amino acids. Germline lookup yields CDR1 MDHEN and CDR2 SYDVKM. CDR3 coding DNA: TGTGCCAGCAGCGTGGGAGCAAATAACTATGGCTACACCTTC. Amino acid sequence: CASSVGANNYGYTF.

V and J are TRBV4-1 and TRBJ1-2; 9 nucleotides align to TRBD1. J lost 5 bases, V lost 0 bases, and 4 bases had no gene match. CDR3 length equals 15 residues. CDR1 and CDR2 (germline): MGHRA, YSYEKL. The chain's CDR3 is CASSQEGQGWYGYTF. For the CDR3, the DNA is TGCGCCAGCAGCCAAGAAGGACAGGGGTGGTATGGCTACACCTTC.

For the CDR3, the DNA is TGTGCCAGCAGCGGACAGGGGGCGCGAGTCGGGGAGCTGTTTTTT. This gives the protein CASSGQGARVGELFF. The chain couples TRBV9 to TRBJ2-2; the match to TRBD1 covers 10 bases. The CDR3 contains 15 residues. Germline V gene sequence: CDR1 SGDLS, CDR2 YYNGEE. The V and J ends lost 3 bases and 7 bases, in that order; junction bases with no gene match: 6.

The chain couples TRBV5-8 to TRBJ2-7; TRBD1 matches 8 bases. Germline assignment: CDR1 SGHTS and CDR2 YDEGEE. The CDR3 is made up of 13 amino acids. V shed 4 bases and J 7 bases; nucleotides not matched to a gene: 7. CDR3 sequence: CASSEDRGWEQYF. Written as DNA, the CDR3 is TGTGCCAGCAGCGAAGACAGGGGTTGGGAGCAGTACTTC.

The J gene is TRBJ1-2, the V gene TRBV6-5; no clear D gene. The CDR3 length is 13 residues. Germline V gene data show CDR1 as MNHEY and CDR2 as SVGAGI. Deletions cut 6 bases from V and 4 bases from J, with 12 bases between. Here the CDR3 reads CASSQDARYGYTF. DNA for the CDR3: TGTGCCAGCAGCCAAGATGCGCGCTATGGCTACACCTTC.

The chain recombines TRBV6-5 with TRBJ1-2; 7 nucleotides match TRBD1. With 7 bases clipped from V and 3 bases from J, the junction kept 5 bases outside the gene matches. The germline V gene encodes CDR1 MNHEY and CDR2 SVGAGI. CDR3 length: 13 residues. The CDR3 bases are TGTGCCAGCAAGGCAGGGGGATACTATGGCTACACCTTC. Encoded protein: CASKAGGYYGYTF.

V and J are TRBV9 and TRBJ1-2, with D possibly being TRBD1 (5 bases). Germline V gene data show CDR1 as SGDLS and CDR2 as YYNGEE. CDR3 length: 16 residues. V was clipped by 2 bases and J by 6 bases, with 20 bases between them. CDR3 sequence (DNA): TGTGCCAGCAGCGTGGGAGGGACGGAGGCCAAACATGGCTACACCTTC. It codes for CASSVGGTEAKHGYTF. Based on the CDR3 plus reference TRBV9 and TRBJ1-2, the full variable domain is DSGVTQTPKHLITATGQRVTLRCSPRSGDLSVYWYQQSLDQGLQFLIQYYNGEERAKGNILERFSAQQFPDLHSELNLSSLELGDSALYFCASSVGGTEAKHGYTFGSGTRLTVV.

The V call is TRBV21-1, the J call TRBJ1-5; the table's TRBD1 call for D was not verified on the DNA. TRBV21-1 represents a pseudogene. The CDR3 length is 14 residues. The CDR3 spells CASSPGQGNQPQHF. CDR3 nucleotides: TGTGCCAGCAGTCCGGGACAGGGTAATCAGCCCCAGCATTTT.

The chain is built from TRBV27 and TRBJ2-7, with D perhaps matching TRBD2 (6 bases). V was pared by 4 bases and J by 5 bases, with 12 bases between. The CDR3 has 13 residues. The V gene's germline CDR1 is MNHEY and CDR2 SMNVEV (reference sequence). CDR3 in amino acids: CASSSQTRDEQYF. CDR3 in DNA: TGTGCCAGCAGTTCTCAGACTAGAGACGAGCAGTACTTC.

The CDR3 here is CASKPSGSVSYEQYF. For the CDR3, the DNA is TGTGCCAGCAAGCCTAGCGGGAGTGTGAGCTACGAGCAGTACTTC. The chain carries TRBV6-5 and TRBJ2-7; 10 bases map to TRBD2. This CDR3 is built from 15 residues. With V trimmed by 7 bases and J by 3 bases, 9 bases remained unmatched. CDR1 is MNHEY and CDR2 is SVGAGI in the germline V gene.

The chain links TRBV28 to TRBJ1-5; D gene ambiguous. The CDR3 runs to 18 residues. Per the germline V gene, CDR1 is MDHEN and CDR2 is SYDVKM. Trimming took off 2 bases at V and 4 bases at J, with 21 bases between the two ends. The CDR3 sequence is CASSLRVNWQSANQPQHF. The CDR3 DNA reads TGTGCCAGCAGTTTACGGGTAAACTGGCAGAGCGCTAATCAGCCCCAGCATTTT.

This sequence joins TRBV28 and TRBJ2-1; 9 nucleotides match TRBD2. This CDR3 is 16 amino acids long. Germline CDR1 MDHEN, CDR2 SYDVKM. Germline trimming cut 6 bases from V and 7 bases from J; bases unmatched to any gene: 13. In DNA form, the CDR3 reads TGTGCCAGCAGGATTAGCGGGAGAGGGATGCGGAATGAGCAGTTCTTC. Residues: CASRISGRGMRNEQFF. The whole variable domain, remainder taken from reference TRBV28 and TRBJ2-1, is DVKVTQSSRYLVKRTGEKVFLECVQDMDHENMFWYRQDPGLGLRLIYFSYDVKMKEKGDIPEGYSVSREKKERFSLILESASTNQTSMYLCASRISGRGMRNEQFFGPGTRLTVL.